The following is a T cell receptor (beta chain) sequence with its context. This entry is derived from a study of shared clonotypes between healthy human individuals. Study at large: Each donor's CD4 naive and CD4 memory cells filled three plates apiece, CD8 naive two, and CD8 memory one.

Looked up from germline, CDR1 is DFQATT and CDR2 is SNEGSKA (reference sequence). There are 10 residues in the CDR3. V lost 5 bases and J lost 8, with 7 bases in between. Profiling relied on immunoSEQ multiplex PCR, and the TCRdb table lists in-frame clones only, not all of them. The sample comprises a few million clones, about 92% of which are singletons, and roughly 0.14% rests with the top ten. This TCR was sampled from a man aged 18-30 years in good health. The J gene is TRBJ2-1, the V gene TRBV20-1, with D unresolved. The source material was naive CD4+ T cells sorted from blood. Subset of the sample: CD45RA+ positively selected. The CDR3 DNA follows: TGCAGTGCTGGGTGGTATGAGCAGTTCTTC. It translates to CSAGWYEQFF.